These T cell receptor beta chains were read from a single sample in a study of blood T cell repertoires in COVID-19. Some clones are missing from TCRdb's copy, which holds only in-frame ones; the method was immunoSEQ multiplex PCR. Found here are 200,000 to 250,000 clones, about 90% of them singletons; the top ten hold over 9.5%. The sample was peripheral blood. The source of these receptors is a young woman who had recovered from COVID-19. Each CDR3 is given without its conserved first and last residue.

TRBV25-1	TRBJ2-1	ASSESGPSGGYNEQF
TRBV19	TRBJ2-7	ASKPGQGSYEQY
TRBV6-1	TRBJ2-7	ASSEPGQGAYEQY
TRBV19	TRBJ2-1	ASGSESYNEQF
TRBV3-1/TRBV3-2	TRBJ1-4	ASSPRTGWGNEKLF
TRBV27	TRBJ2-5	ASSLWATGSETQY
TRBV7-2	TRBJ2-7	ASSLAIGLAVYEQY
TRBV13	TRBJ2-7	ASSFRLAGGYEQY
TRBV28	TRBJ1-1	ASSFSLYRGKRDTEAF
TRBV30	TRBJ2-7	AWSDSGIEQY
TRBV5-6	TRBJ1-3	ASSLGQGAGNTIY
TRBV9	TRBJ2-7	ASSAGYSYYEQY
TRBV29-1	TRBJ2-5	SVWETGQETQY
TRBV29-1	TRBJ2-1	SVDTPGNEQF
TRBV29-1	TRBJ2-2	SVADTGELF
TRBV9	TRBJ1-3	ASSVDPGSGNTIY
TRBV7-9	TRBJ2-3	ASSLGQNTDTQY
TRBV20-1	TRBJ2-1	SAGLADEQF
TRBV25-1	TRBJ1-2	ASSEHYDRSWGYT
TRBV27	TRBJ2-2	ASSLGPGLYTGELF
TRBV14	TRBJ2-7	ASSQYYEQY